What follows are 20 T cell receptor beta chains derived from one specimen sequenced in a study of blood T cell repertoires in COVID-19. TCRdb's copy holds only in-frame clones and misses some; the assay was immunoSEQ multiplex PCR. The sample has roughly 230,000 clones, about 80% seen once; the top ten hold about 4.4%. Source material: peripheral blood. Receptor source: a man in his fifties or sixties with active or convalescent COVID-19.

This chain uses TRBV7-7 with TRBJ1-3; D is ambiguous. Trimming shortened V by 4 bases and J by 0 bases, and 7 bases separated the two germline ends. The CDR3 length is 14 residues. Per the germline V gene, CDR1 is SSHAT and CDR2 is FNYEAQ (reference sequence). The CDR3 region is CASSSSPSGNTIYF. For the CDR3, the DNA is TGTGCCAGCAGCTCTTCTCCCTCTGGAAACACCATATATTTT.

This clone was recorded a few times. Within the sample, other DNA sequences also encode this same CDR3. The chain combines TRBV28 with TRBJ2-7; tentatively, D is TRBD2 (6 bases). The ends were cut back, 1 base at V and 1 base at J, with 11 bases in the middle. CDR1 MDHEN and CDR2 SYDVKM come from the germline V gene. This CDR3 comprises 15 residues. The CDR3 DNA follows: TGTGCCAGCAGTTTATCGTCCGGGGGATCCTACGAGCAGTACTTC. This codes for CASSLSSGGSYEQYF.

The rearrangement links TRBV11-2 to TRBJ2-3, with 11 bases lining up with TRBD2. The trim removed 1 base at V and 4 bases at J, leaving 1 base unmatched. Per the germline V gene, CDR1 is SGHAT and CDR2 is FQNNGV. The CDR3 consists of 15 residues. CDR3 sequence reads: CASSLVSGGADTQYF. The CDR3 DNA follows: TGTGCCAGCAGCTTAGTTAGCGGGGGGGCAGATACGCAGTATTTT.

CDR3 residues: CASSEAGTGDSYNSPLHF. The DNA of the CDR3 is TGTGCCAGCAGTGAAGCTGGGACAGGCGACTCCTATAATTCACCCCTCCACTTT. The genes are TRBV6-1 and TRBJ1-6, with TRBD1 matching over 8 bases. This CDR3 has 18 residues. CDR1 is MNHNS and CDR2 is SASEGT in the germline V gene. J was trimmed by 0 bases and V by 0 bases; bases with no gene match: 4.

This sequence joins TRBV2 and TRBJ1-1; 7 nucleotides align to TRBD1. V lost 5 bases to trimming and J lost 9 bases; unmatched junction nucleotides: 12. Germline lookup yields CDR1 SNHLY and CDR2 FYNNEI. The CDR3 runs 14 residues. In DNA form, the CDR3 reads TGTGCCAGCAGTCAGCCGGGACAGCGAGGCCAAGCTTTCTTT. Its translation is CASSQPGQRGQAFF.

The chain recombines TRBV5-6 with TRBJ2-7, with 9 bases matching TRBD1. This CDR3 is 14 amino acids long. In germline, CDR1 is SGHDT, CDR2 YYEEEE. Trimming cost V 4 bases and J 5 bases; bases outside gene matches: 7. CDR3 residues: CASSPTGTGNEQYF. CDR3 bases: TGTGCCAGCAGCCCGACTGGGACAGGGAACGAGCAGTACTTC.

The rearrangement uses TRBV2 and TRBJ2-3; D is undetermined. V was cut by 6 bases and J by 2 bases, with 9 bases left in between. The germline V gene encodes CDR1 SNHLY and CDR2 FYNNEI. The length of the CDR3 is 13 residues. CDR3 coding DNA: TGTGCCAGCAGAACTCTCCCCACAGATACGCAGTATTTT. Residues: CASRTLPTDTQYF. Based on the CDR3 plus reference TRBV2 and TRBJ2-3, the full variable domain is EPEVTQTPSHQVTQMGQEVILRCVPISNHLYFYWYRQILGQKVEFLVSFYNNEISEKSEIFDDQFSVERPDGSNFTLKIRSTKLEDSAMYFCASRTLPTDTQYFGPGTRLTVL.

The V gene is TRBV18, the J gene TRBJ1-5; D is uncertain. Trimming removed 3 bases from V and 2 bases from J, with 8 bases in between. The V gene's germline CDR1 is KGHSH and CDR2 LQKENI. The length of the CDR3 is 14 residues. The DNA of the CDR3 is TGTGCCAGCTCACCCCAATCAGGCAATCAGCCCCAGCATTTT. Residues: CASSPQSGNQPQHF.

The genes are TRBV27 and TRBJ1-5; a possible D gene is TRBD1 (5 bases). Germline values: CDR1 MNHEY, CDR2 SMNVEV (reference sequence). V shed 3 bases and J shed 6 bases, with 15 bases lying between them. The CDR3 is 15 amino acids. CDR3 amino acids: CASSFQGGKSQPQHF. CDR3 DNA sequence: TGTGCCAGCAGTTTCCAGGGAGGAAAGAGTCAGCCCCAGCATTTT.

V is TRBV5-1 and J is TRBJ2-5; TRBD1 matches at 8 bases. The CDR3 sequence is 15 residues long. V shed 2 bases, J shed 2 bases, and the junction held 5 bases outside the gene matches. Germline loops: CDR1 SGHRS, CDR2 YFSETQ. CDR3 loop: CASSLWTGSQETQYF. The CDR3 DNA is TGCGCCAGCAGCTTATGGACAGGGTCGCAAGAGACCCAGTACTTC.

This clone was counted a few times. The gene calls are TRBV2 and TRBJ2-1; no clear D gene. The CDR3 has 17 residues. The ends were cut back, 7 bases at V and 3 bases at J, with 22 bases in the middle. From germline, CDR1 is SNHLY and CDR2 FYNNEI. DNA of the CDR3: TGTGCCAGCAATCCCTCCCTCAGGTCGACCCACTACAATGAGCAGTTCTTC. Protein sequence: CASNPSLRSTHYNEQFF.

The J gene is TRBJ1-2, the V gene TRBV14; no firm D call. CDR1 is SGHDN, CDR2 FVKESK, per germline. Trimming shortened V by 5 bases and J by 2 bases, and 6 bases separated the two germline ends. CDR3 size: 12 residues. In DNA form, the CDR3 reads TGTGCCAGCAGCGCGGTAAACTATGGCTACACCTTC. Translation: CASSAVNYGYTF.

The rearrangement joins TRBV20-1 to TRBJ2-7; D is possibly TRBD2 (6 bases). Trimming removed 3 bases from V and 9 bases from J, with 18 bases in between. Germline lookup yields CDR1 DFQATT and CDR2 SNEGSKA (reference sequence). There are 13 residues in the CDR3. The CDR3 DNA reads as TGCAGTGCTAGTGAGGTGGTTGGAGCGGGGCAGTACTTC. The encoded protein is CSASEVVGAGQYF.

V usage is TRBV19 and J usage is TRBJ1-3; perhaps TRBD1 as D (6 bases). Trimming cost V 7 bases and J 0 bases, with 16 bases left between them. The CDR3 covers 16 residues. CDR1 is LNHDA and CDR2 is SQIVND in the germline V gene (reference sequence). The CDR3 loop is CASTRTDLISGNTIYF. As DNA, the CDR3 is TGTGCCAGTACCAGGACAGACTTGATCTCTGGAAACACCATATATTTT.

This CDR3 reads CASSFGGAENEQFF. As DNA, the CDR3 is TGTGCCAGCAGTTTTGGGGGGGCAGAAAATGAGCAGTTCTTC. V usage is TRBV27 and J usage is TRBJ2-1; a possible D gene is TRBD2 (7 bases). V lost 3 bases and J lost 7, with 13 bases in between. The CDR3 is 14 amino acids. Germline V gene lookup returns CDR1 MNHEY and CDR2 SMNVEV (reference sequence).

This chain uses TRBV5-6 with TRBJ1-1; D may be TRBD1 (6 bases). CDR1 and CDR2 (germline): SGHDT, YYEEEE. V was trimmed by 4 bases and J by 1 base, leaving 14 bases between them. This CDR3 is built from 15 residues. CDR3 coding DNA: TGTGCCAGCAGCCTTACACAGGGTTCGAACACTGAAGCTTTCTTT. This codes for CASSLTQGSNTEAFF.

This chain links TRBV30 with TRBJ2-1; 9 bases fit TRBD2. The germline gives CDR1 GTSNPN, CDR2 SVGIG (reference sequence). CDR3 length equals 15 residues. V was clipped by 2 bases and J by 7 bases; unmatched bases: 9. This CDR3 is CAWSLGASGVNEQFF. CDR3 in DNA: TGTGCCTGGAGTTTGGGGGCTAGCGGGGTAAATGAGCAGTTCTTC.

This clone is medium-sized within its sample. This chain uses TRBV7-8 with TRBJ1-1; no clear D gene. V shed 8 bases and J shed 4 bases, with 11 bases lying between them. The germline V gene has CDR1 SGHVS and CDR2 FQNEAQ. This CDR3 is 12 amino acids long. The CDR3 DNA reads TGTGCCAGCGGCGAGGTGGCCACTGAAGCTTTCTTT. Protein sequence: CASGEVATEAFF. Looking up the rest from reference TRBV7-8 and TRBJ1-1 gives the full variable domain: GAGVSQSPRYKVAKRGQDVALRCDPISGHVSLFWYQQALGQGPEFLTYFQNEAQLDKSGLPSDRFFAERPEGSVSTLKIQRTQQEDSAVYLCASGEVATEAFFGQGTRLTVV.

The J gene is TRBJ2-3, the V gene TRBV6-5, with 7 bases matching TRBD2. CDR1 MNHEY and CDR2 SVGAGI come from the germline V gene. The CDR3 length is 14 residues. With 6 bases clipped from V and 4 bases from J, the junction kept 7 bases outside the gene matches. The CDR3 is CASRERGRADTQYF. DNA of the CDR3: TGTGCCAGCAGAGAGCGGGGACGGGCAGATACGCAGTATTTT.

This rearrangement joins TRBV7-6 to TRBJ2-3; 8 bases line up with TRBD1. Germline V gene data show CDR1 as SGHVS and CDR2 as FNYEAQ. V shed 2 bases and J 0 bases; nucleotides not matched to a gene: 10. The CDR3 contains 18 residues. The CDR3 sequence: CASSLIVRDRSSTDTQYF. The CDR3 region has the DNA TGTGCCAGCAGCTTAATAGTCCGGGACAGGAGCAGCACAGATACGCAGTATTTT. Filled out from reference TRBV7-6 and TRBJ2-3, the complete variable domain reads GAGVSQSPRYKVTKRGQDVALRCDPISGHVSLYWYRQALGQGPEFLTYFNYEAQQDKSGLPNDRFSAERPEGSISTLTIQRTEQRDSAMYRCASSLIVRDRSSTDTQYFGPGTRLTVL.